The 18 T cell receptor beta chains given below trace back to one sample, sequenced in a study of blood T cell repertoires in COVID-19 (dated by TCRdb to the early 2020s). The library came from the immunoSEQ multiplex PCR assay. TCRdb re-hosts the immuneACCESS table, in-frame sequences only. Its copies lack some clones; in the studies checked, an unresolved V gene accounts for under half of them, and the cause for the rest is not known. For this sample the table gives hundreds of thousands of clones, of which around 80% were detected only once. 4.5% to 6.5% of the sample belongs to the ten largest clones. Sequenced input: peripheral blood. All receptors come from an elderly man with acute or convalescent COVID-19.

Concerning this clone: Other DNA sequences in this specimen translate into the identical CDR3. Written as DNA, the CDR3 is TGTGCCAGCAGTCGCGGGACAGGGGTAGGCTCCTACGAGCAGTACTTC. Its protein is CASSRGTGVGSYEQYF. V gene TRBV27 combines with J gene TRBJ2-7, with TRBD1 matching over 10 bases. Germline CDR1 MNHEY, CDR2 SMNVEV (reference sequence). The CDR3 loop spans 16 amino acids. V lost 5 bases to trimming and J lost 0 bases; unmatched junction nucleotides: 7.

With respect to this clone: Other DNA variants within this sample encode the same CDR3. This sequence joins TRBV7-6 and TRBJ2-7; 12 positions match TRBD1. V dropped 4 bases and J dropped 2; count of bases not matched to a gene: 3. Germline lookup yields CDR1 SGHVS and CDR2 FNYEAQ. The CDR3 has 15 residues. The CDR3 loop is CASSSGTGGPYEQYF. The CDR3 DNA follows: TGTGCCAGCAGCTCCGGGACAGGGGGCCCCTACGAGCAGTACTTC.

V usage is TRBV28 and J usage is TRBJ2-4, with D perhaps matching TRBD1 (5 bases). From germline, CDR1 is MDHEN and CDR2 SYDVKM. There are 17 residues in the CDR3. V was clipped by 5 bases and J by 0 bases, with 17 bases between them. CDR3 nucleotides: TGTGCCAGCAGTCCAAACAGGCCCGAGTTAGCCAAAAACATTCAGTACTTC. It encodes CASSPNRPELAKNIQYF. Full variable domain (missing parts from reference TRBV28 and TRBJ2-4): DVKVTQSSRYLVKRTGEKVFLECVQDMDHENMFWYRQDPGLGLRLIYFSYDVKMKEKGDIPEGYSVSREKKERFSLILESASTNQTSMYLCASSPNRPELAKNIQYFGAGTRLSVL.

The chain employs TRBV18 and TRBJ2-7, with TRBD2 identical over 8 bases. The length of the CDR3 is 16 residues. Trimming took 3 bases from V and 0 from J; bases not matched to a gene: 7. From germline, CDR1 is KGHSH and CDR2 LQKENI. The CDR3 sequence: CASSPIAGTDSYEQYF. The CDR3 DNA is TGTGCCAGCTCACCGATAGCGGGGACCGACTCCTACGAGCAGTACTTC.

Here the CDR3 DNA reads TGTGCCAGCTCAGACCAACAGGGGGATTTGGCCAATGAGCAGTTCTTC. Protein product: CASSDQQGDLANEQFF. This rearrangement joins TRBV18 to TRBJ2-1, with 8 positions matching TRBD1. With V trimmed by 5 bases and J by 6 bases, 12 bases remained unmatched. This CDR3 spans 16 amino acids. Germline values: CDR1 KGHSH, CDR2 LQKENI.

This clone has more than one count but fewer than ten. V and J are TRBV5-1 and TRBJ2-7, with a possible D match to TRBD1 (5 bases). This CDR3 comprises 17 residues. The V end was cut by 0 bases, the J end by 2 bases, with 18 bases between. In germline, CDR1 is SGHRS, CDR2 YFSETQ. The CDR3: CASSLGQGMKGTYEQYF. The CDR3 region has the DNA TGCGCCAGCAGCTTGGGGCAGGGAATGAAAGGCACCTACGAGCAGTACTTC.

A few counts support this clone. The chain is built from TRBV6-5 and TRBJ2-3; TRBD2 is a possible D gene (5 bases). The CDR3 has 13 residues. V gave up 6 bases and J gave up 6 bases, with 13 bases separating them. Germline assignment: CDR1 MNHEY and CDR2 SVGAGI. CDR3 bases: TGTGCCAGCAGGGGGAGCACGGTTGATACGCAGTATTTT. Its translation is CASRGSTVDTQYF.

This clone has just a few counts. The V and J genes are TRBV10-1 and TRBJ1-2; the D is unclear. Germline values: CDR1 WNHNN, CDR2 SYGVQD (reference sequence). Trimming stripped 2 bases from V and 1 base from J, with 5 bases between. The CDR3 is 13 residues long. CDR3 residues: CASSETVNYGYTF. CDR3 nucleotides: TGCGCCAGCAGTGAGACAGTTAACTATGGCTACACCTTC.

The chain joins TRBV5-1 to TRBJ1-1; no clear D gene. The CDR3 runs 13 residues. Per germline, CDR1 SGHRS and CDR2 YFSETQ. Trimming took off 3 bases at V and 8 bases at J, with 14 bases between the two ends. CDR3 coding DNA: TGCGCCAGCAGCTCAGAGGGCCCTAGCGAAGCTTTCTTT. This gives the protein CASSSEGPSEAFF.

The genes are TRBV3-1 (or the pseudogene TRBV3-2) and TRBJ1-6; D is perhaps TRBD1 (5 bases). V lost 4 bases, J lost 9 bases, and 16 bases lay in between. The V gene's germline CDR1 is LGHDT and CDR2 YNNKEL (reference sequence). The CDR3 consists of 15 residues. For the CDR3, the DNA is TGTGCCAGCAGCCGAGCGACGGAGGGGAGTTCACCCCTCCACTTT. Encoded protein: CASSRATEGSSPLHF.

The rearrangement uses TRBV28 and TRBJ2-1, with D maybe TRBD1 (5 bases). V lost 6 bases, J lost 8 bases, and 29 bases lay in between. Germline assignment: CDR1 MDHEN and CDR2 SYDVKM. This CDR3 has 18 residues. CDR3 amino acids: CASRGPSRDRPVSDEQFF. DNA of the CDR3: TGTGCCAGCAGGGGGCCCTCCCGCGATCGGCCTGTGTCGGATGAGCAGTTCTTC.

In DNA, the CDR3 is TGCGCCAGCAGCTTGGGGACAGCCAGAAATTCACCCCTCCACTTT. Translated, it gives CASSLGTARNSPLHF. The rearrangement uses TRBV5-1 and TRBJ1-6, with D possibly matching TRBD1 (6 bases). V was clipped by 0 bases and J by 7 bases, with 11 bases between them. The CDR3 has 15 residues. CDR1 SGHRS and CDR2 YFSETQ come from the germline V gene.

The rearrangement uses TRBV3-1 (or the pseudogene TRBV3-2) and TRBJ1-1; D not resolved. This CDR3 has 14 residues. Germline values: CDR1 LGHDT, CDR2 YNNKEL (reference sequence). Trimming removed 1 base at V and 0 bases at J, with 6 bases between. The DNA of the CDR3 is TGTGCCAGCAGCCAAGGTCGGTTGAACACTGAAGCTTTCTTT. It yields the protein CASSQGRLNTEAFF.

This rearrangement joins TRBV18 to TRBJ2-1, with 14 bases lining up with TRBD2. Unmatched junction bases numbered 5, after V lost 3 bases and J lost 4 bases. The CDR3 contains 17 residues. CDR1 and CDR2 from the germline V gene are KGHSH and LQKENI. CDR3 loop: CASSPGLAGVMYNEQFF. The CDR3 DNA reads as TGTGCCAGCTCACCGGGACTAGCGGGAGTGATGTACAATGAGCAGTTCTTC.

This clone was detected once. CDR3 in DNA: TGCAGTGCTAGTGATAGCGGGAGACACTACGAGCAGTACTTC. Its translation is CSASDSGRHYEQYF. The V and J genes are TRBV20-1 and TRBJ2-7; 9 nucleotides agree with TRBD2. Germline assignment: CDR1 DFQATT and CDR2 SNEGSKA (reference sequence). Unmatched junction bases numbered 6, after V lost 3 bases and J lost 3 bases. The CDR3 contains 14 residues.

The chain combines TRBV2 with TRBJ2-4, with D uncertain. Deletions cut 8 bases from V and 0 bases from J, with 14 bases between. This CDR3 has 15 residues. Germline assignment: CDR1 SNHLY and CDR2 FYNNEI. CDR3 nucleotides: TGTGCCAGCGGCGGAGATACACTAGCCAAAAACATTCAGTACTTC. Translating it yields CASGGDTLAKNIQYF.

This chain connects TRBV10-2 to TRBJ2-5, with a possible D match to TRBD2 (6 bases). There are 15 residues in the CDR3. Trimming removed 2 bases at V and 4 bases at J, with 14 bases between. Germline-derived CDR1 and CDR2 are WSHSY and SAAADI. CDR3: CASSENAGRAETQYF. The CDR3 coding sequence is TGCGCCAGCAGTGAGAACGCGGGAAGGGCAGAGACCCAGTACTTC.

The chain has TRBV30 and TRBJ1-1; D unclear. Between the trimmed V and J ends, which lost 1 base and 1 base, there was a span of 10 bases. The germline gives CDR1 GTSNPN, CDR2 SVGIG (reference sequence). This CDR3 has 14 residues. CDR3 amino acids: CAWSGAVPNTEAFF. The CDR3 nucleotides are TGTGCCTGGAGTGGGGCAGTCCCGAACACTGAAGCTTTCTTT.